The clone carrying this T cell receptor beta chain was seen more than once but under ten times. Time point noted: patch test 1, 2 weeks after DPC sensitization. Specified treatment: therapeutic diphenylcyclopropenone sensitization with weekly scalp DPC. The sample originates from a study of human T cells and chemical hapten exposure. CDR1 is SGHRS, CDR2 YFSETQ, per germline. V lost 0 bases to trimming and J lost 6 bases, with 6 bases between them. The CDR3 sequence is 13 residues long. Unique molecular identifiers were attached to individual cDNA molecules during library preparation. In the authors' methods: Per sample, the median was approximately 96,000 TCRs, with values from roughly 25,000 to 750,000. TCRdb analysed the RACE reads with MiXCR anew, one entry per CDR3 protein. The V and J calls shown here were made by TCRdb, not taken from the authors' results. This table holds about 380,000 distinct CDR3 sequences, about 4.4% found once.

The sequenced sample was whole blood, obtained in connection with sensitization to the hapten diphenylcyclopropenone (DPC). The receptor comes from a woman aged 50 to 65 with alopecia areata. Some clones in this sample may be carry-over from other donors' samples. V is TRBV5-1 and J is TRBJ2-2; a weak D match, TRBD1 (6 bases). The CDR3 region has the DNA TGCGCCAGCAGCTTGGAGGGGGCCGGGGAGCTGTTTTTT. Its protein is CASSLEGAGELFF. The whole variable domain, remainder taken from reference TRBV5-1 and TRBJ2-2, is KAGVTQTPRYLIKTRGQQVTLSCSPISGHRSVSWYQQTPGQGLQFLFEYFSETQRNKGNFPGRFSGRQFSNSRSEMNVSTLELGDSALYLCASSLEGAGELFFGEGSRLTVL.